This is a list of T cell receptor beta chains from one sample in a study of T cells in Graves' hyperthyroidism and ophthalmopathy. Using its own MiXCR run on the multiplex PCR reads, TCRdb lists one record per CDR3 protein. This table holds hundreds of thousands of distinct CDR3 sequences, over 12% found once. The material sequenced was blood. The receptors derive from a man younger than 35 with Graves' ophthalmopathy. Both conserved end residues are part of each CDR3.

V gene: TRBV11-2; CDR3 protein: CASSPPSMAVGETQYF
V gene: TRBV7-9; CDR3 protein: CASSLAQGGYPTDTQYF
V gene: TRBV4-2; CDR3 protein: CASSPTPTLAKNIQYF
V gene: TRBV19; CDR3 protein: CASSIGQTYGYTF
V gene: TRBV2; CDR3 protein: CASSGTEAFF
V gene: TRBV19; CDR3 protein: CASSVPLGTTSNQPQHF
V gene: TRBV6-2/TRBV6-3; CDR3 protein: CASSYSPGTGTDTQYF
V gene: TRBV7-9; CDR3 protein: CASSGFSGRSYNEQFF
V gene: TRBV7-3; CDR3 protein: CASSQGTAYGYTF
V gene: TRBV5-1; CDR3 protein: CASSPGLAGSGTDTQYF
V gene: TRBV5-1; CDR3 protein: CASSPGTFSYEQYF
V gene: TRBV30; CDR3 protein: CAWSRTRILYEQYF
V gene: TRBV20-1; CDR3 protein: CSAKQTGFNTEAFF
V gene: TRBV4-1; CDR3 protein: CASSQGRGRGAATNEKLFF
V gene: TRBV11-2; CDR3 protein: CASSPSQGGLYNEQFF
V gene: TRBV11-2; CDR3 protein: CASSPGLGYNEQFF
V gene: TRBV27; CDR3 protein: CASRILGGIAEAFF
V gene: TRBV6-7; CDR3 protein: CASGAGGPCKETQYF
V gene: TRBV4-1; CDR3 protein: CASSQSGTGGFQPQHF
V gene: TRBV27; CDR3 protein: CATEVWGVLPGNEQFF
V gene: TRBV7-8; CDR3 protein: CASSLAAGGGADTQYF
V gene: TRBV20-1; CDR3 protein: CSARDSPRGSYEQYF
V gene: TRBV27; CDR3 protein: CASSPTGTTYNEQFF
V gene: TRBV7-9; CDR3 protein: CASSRPQETQYF
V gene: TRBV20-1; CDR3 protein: CSARDGGWGREQYF
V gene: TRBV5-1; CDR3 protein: CASSLGEGRTGELFF
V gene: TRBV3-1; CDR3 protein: CASSQPLGLDRHNEQFF
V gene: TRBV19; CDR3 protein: CASSTMPGQGTDTQYF
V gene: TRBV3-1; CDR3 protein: CASSDRDGGYEQYF
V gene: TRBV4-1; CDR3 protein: CASSQDLGRGYEQYF
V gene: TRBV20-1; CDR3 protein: CSALDRANYGYTF
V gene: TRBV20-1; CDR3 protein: CSASLGPERDTQYF
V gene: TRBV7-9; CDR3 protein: CASSPSTSSNEQFF
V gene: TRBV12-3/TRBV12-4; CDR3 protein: CASSPELLAGVENEQFF
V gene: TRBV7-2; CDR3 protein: CASSLEGYSTYGYTF
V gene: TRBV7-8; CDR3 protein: CASSPPTAGGQFF